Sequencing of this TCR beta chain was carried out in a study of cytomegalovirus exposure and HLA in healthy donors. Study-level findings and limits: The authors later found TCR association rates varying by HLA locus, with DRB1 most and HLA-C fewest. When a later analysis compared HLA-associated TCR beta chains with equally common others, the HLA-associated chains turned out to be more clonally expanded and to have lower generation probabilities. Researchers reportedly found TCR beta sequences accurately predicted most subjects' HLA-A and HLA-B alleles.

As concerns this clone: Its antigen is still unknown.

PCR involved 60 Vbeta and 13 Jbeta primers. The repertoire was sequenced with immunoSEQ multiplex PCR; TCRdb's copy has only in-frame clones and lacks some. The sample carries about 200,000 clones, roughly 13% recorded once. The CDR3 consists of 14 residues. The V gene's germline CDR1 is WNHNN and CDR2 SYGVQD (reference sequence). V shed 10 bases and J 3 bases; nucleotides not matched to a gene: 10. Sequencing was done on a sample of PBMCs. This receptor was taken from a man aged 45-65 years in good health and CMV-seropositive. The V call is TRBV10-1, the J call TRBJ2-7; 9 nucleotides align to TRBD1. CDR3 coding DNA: TGCGCCACAGGAGGAGGACAGGGGTACTACGAGCAGTACTTC. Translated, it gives CATGGGQGYYEQYF.